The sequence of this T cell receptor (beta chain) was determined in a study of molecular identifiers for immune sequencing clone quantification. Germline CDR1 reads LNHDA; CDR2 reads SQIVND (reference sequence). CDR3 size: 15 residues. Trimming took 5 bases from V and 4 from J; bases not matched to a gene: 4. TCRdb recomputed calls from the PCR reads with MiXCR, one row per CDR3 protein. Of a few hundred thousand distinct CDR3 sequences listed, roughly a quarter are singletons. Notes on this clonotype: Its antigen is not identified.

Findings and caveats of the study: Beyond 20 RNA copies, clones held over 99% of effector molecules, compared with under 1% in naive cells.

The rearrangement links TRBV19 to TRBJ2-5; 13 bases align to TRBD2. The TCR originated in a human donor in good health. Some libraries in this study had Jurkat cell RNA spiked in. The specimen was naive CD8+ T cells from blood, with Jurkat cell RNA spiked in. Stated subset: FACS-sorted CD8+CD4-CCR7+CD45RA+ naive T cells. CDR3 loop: CASSELAGGRETQYF. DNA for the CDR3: TGTGCCAGTAGTGAACTAGCGGGAGGGCGAGAGACCCAGTACTTC.